Listed below are T cell receptor beta chains from one sample, sequenced in a study of cytomegalovirus exposure and HLA in healthy donors. Some clones are missing from TCRdb's copy, which holds only in-frame ones; the method was immunoSEQ multiplex PCR. Its table records just over 60,000 clones. The sample consisted of PBMCs. These receptors came from a man aged 25 to 40 in good health and CMV-seropositive. Both conserved end residues are part of each CDR3. The D gene is left open where the match is weak.

v_call,d_call,j_call,cdr3_nt,cdr3_aa
TRBV7-3,-,TRBJ2-6,TGTGCCAGCAGCGCAACAGGGAACTCTGGGGCCAACGTCCTGACTTTC,CASSATGNSGANVLTF
TRBV5-1,TRBD1,TRBJ1-1,TGCGCCAGCAGCTTACGGACAGGGGTGAACACTGAAGCTTTCTTT,CASSLRTGVNTEAFF
TRBV15,TRBD1,TRBJ1-1,TGTGCCACCAGCAGACGACAGGGGTTAACTGAAGCTTTCTTT,CATSRRQGLTEAFF
TRBV5-8,TRBD2,TRBJ2-7,TGTGCCAGCAGCAGAAGCGGGGGCGCCTACGAGCAGTACTTC,CASSRSGGAYEQYF
TRBV6-1,TRBD1,TRBJ1-2,TGTGCCAGCAGTGGGGGACAGTTCTATGGCTACACCTTC,CASSGGQFYGYTF
TRBV19,-,TRBJ2-5,TGTGCCAGTAGACTAGGTCTGGAAGAGACCCAGTACTTC,CASRLGLEETQYF
TRBV30,-,TRBJ2-3,TGTGCCTGGACAGGGTTAACAGATACGCAGTATTTT,CAWTGLTDTQYF
TRBV7-2,-,TRBJ2-5,TGTGCCAGCAGCTTAGTCCAGGAAGAGACCCAGTACTTC,CASSLVQEETQYF
TRBV6-6,TRBD1,TRBJ1-1,TGTGCCAGCAGACACGACAGGGTTCAAACTGAAGCTTTCTTT,CASRHDRVQTEAFF
TRBV7-9,TRBD1,TRBJ1-1,TGTGCCAGCAGCTCATACGGGACAGGGGGTAGCACTGAAGCTTTCTTT,CASSSYGTGGSTEAFF
TRBV30,-,TRBJ1-4,TGTGCCTGGAGTTATTCTCTCGTGAGAATTGAAAAACTGTTTTTT,CAWSYSLVRIEKLFF
TRBV2,-,TRBJ2-7,TGTGCCAGCCAAGGACGGACAGCGGCCTACGAGCAGTACTTC,CASQGRTAAYEQYF
TRBV9,TRBD1,TRBJ1-1,TGTGCCAGCAGCGCCGACAGGGTCGGGACTGAAGATTTCTTT,CASSADRVGTEDFF
TRBV5-4,TRBD2,TRBJ2-7,TGTGCCAGCAGTTTATTTTCGGGGGGGGGCCCGCTTAGCGAGCAGTACTTC,CASSLFSGGGPLSEQYF
TRBV19,TRBD1,TRBJ1-5,TGTGCCAGTAGTATGGACAGGTACTACAGCAATCAGCCCCAGCATTTT,CASSMDRYYSNQPQHF
TRBV30,TRBD2,TRBJ2-5,TGTGCCTGGAGTCTCCCGGCGGGGGCCCAGTACTTC,CAWSLPAGAQYF
TRBV4-1,TRBD1,TRBJ2-1,TGCGCCAGCAGCGACCCCGGACAGGGCGAGGATGAGCAGTTCTTC,CASSDPGQGEDEQFF
TRBV9,TRBD2,TRBJ2-1,TGTGCCAGCAGCGAATACCCGACTAGCGGGACCAACAATGAGCAGTTCTTC,CASSEYPTSGTNNEQFF
TRBV6-5,-,TRBJ1-1,TGTGCCAGCAGAGGACAGAACACTGAAGCTTTCTTT,CASRGQNTEAFF
TRBV5-6,-,TRBJ1-1,TGTGCCAGCAGCTTGAGCCTGGGGGGGCCTGAAGCTTTCTTT,CASSLSLGGPEAFF
TRBV7-3,-,TRBJ2-1,TGTGCCAGCAGCCACTCCCCCCCCGGGAATAGCGAGGATGAGCAGTTCTTC,CASSHSPPGNSEDEQFF
TRBV5-5,TRBD1,TRBJ2-2,TGTGCCAGCAGCCTATGGGACAGGGCTCCCGGGGAGCTGTTTTTT,CASSLWDRAPGELFF
TRBV10-3,-,TRBJ1-1,TGTGCCATCAGTGAAGGGGACAAGGCTTTCTTT,CAISEGDKAFF
TRBV25-1,TRBD1,TRBJ1-3,TGTGCCAGCAGTGAATACCTGGACAGGGCTGGAAACACCATATATTTT,CASSEYLDRAGNTIYF
TRBV30,TRBD1,TRBJ2-3,TGTGCCTGGAGTCTCTGGGACAGGGATACGCAGTATTTT,CAWSLWDRDTQYF
TRBV30,-,TRBJ2-5,TGTGCCGGGAGTCCCGGGACATTAAGCCAAGAGACCCAGTACTTC,CAGSPGTLSQETQYF
TRBV30,-,TRBJ1-2,TGTGCCTGGAGTGTAGGGGTTGCTAACTATGGCTACACCTTC,CAWSVGVANYGYTF
TRBV4-2,-,TRBJ1-6,TGTGCCAGCAGCCAAGATAACAGAAAGGACCTCCACTTT,CASSQDNRKDLHF
TRBV7-9,TRBD1,TRBJ2-6,TGTGCCAGCAGCTGGCGACAGGGCCTTTCCTCTGGGGCCAACGTCCTGACTTTC,CASSWRQGLSSGANVLTF
TRBV7-8,TRBD1,TRBJ2-5,TGTGCCAGCAGCCCTTCCCCACAGGGGATGGAGACCCAGTACTTC,CASSPSPQGMETQYF
TRBV15,-,TRBJ2-7,TGTGCCACCAGACAAACCGGGACAACCTACGAGCAGTACTTC,CATRQTGTTYEQYF
TRBV6-5,TRBD1,TRBJ2-5,TGTGCCAGCGGCCCGGGACAGGAACAAGAGACCCAGTACTTC,CASGPGQEQETQYF
TRBV19,-,TRBJ1-6,TGTGCCAGTAGTACGATAGACAGATTATATTCACCCCTCCACTTT,CASSTIDRLYSPLHF
TRBV12-5,TRBD1,TRBJ2-1,TGTGCTAGTGGAAAACAGGGGTTGGACAATGAGCAGTTCTTC,CASGKQGLDNEQFF
TRBV30,TRBD1,TRBJ1-1,TGTGCCTGGAGTGAAACAGGGGGGAGCACTGAAGCTTTCTTT,CAWSETGGSTEAFF
TRBV10-3,-,TRBJ2-7,TGTGCCATCAGTGAGCAACGGTCAGGCCACGAGCAGTACTTC,CAISEQRSGHEQYF
TRBV7-7,-,TRBJ2-7,TGTGCTAGCTCCCTAATCCCACCCCAGGATCACTACGAGCAGTACTTC,CASSLIPPQDHYEQYF
TRBV18,TRBD1,TRBJ1-2,TGTGCCAGCTCACCACCGGTGGACAGGGTCATCAGGGCGGATGGCTACACCTTC,CASSPPVDRVIRADGYTF
TRBV19,-,TRBJ2-7,TGTGCCAGTAGTACGGGGGACGCCTACGAGCAGTACTTC,CASSTGDAYEQYF
TRBV6-5,-,TRBJ1-2,TGTGCCAGCAGTTACTCTTCAGGAAACTATGGCTACACCTTC,CASSYSSGNYGYTF
TRBV2,-,TRBJ2-5,TGTGCCAGCAGTGAAGCGGAAAGGGAGAAAGAGACCCAGTACTTC,CASSEAEREKETQYF
TRBV19,-,TRBJ1-2,TGTGCCAGTAGTTTGTCTCCAGCGGAGGGCTACACCTTC,CASSLSPAEGYTF
TRBV5-1,-,TRBJ2-7,TGCGCCAGTCAGGAGGGATTCCCTTCCTACGAGCAGTACTTC,CASQEGFPSYEQYF
TRBV6-6,-,TRBJ1-5,TGTGCCAGCAGTTACGCAGGGATGAGCAATCAGCCCCAGCATTTT,CASSYAGMSNQPQHF
TRBV18,-,TRBJ2-5,TGTGCCAGCTCACCAGTTCTAGCGTCAGAGACCCAGTACTTC,CASSPVLASETQYF
TRBV5-8,-,TRBJ2-7,TGTGCCAGCAGCTTGGAAGGGACACCCTCGTACGAGCAGTACTTC,CASSLEGTPSYEQYF
TRBV4-1,TRBD1,TRBJ2-2,TGCGCCAGCAGCCCTAAGACAGGGGTGAACACCGGGGAGCTGTTTTTT,CASSPKTGVNTGELFF
TRBV18,-,TRBJ1-1,TGTGCCAGCTCACCAAGAGGCTCAGAGAACACTGAAGCTTTCTTT,CASSPRGSENTEAFF
TRBV30,-,TRBJ2-7,TGTGCCTGGAGTGTAACGGCCTACGAGCAGTACTTC,CAWSVTAYEQYF
TRBV20-1,-,TRBJ1-1,TGCAGTGCGACCCGGGGAACTGAAGCTTTCTTT,CSATRGTEAFF
TRBV2,TRBD2,TRBJ2-7,TGTGCCAGCAGCCTGGGACTAGCGGGAACCTACGAGCAGTACTTC,CASSLGLAGTYEQYF
TRBV30,-,TRBJ2-1,TGTGCCTGGACCCCAGCTAGGGGGGGGGCGAATGAGCAGTTCTTC,CAWTPARGGANEQFF
TRBV5-1,-,TRBJ1-3,TGCGCCAGCAGCACCGACTCGAGCTCTGGAAACACCATATATTTT,CASSTDSSSGNTIYF
TRBV4-1,-,TRBJ2-7,TGCGCCAGCAGCCAAAGAGGACTACCGGAAACCTACGAGCAGTACTTC,CASSQRGLPETYEQYF